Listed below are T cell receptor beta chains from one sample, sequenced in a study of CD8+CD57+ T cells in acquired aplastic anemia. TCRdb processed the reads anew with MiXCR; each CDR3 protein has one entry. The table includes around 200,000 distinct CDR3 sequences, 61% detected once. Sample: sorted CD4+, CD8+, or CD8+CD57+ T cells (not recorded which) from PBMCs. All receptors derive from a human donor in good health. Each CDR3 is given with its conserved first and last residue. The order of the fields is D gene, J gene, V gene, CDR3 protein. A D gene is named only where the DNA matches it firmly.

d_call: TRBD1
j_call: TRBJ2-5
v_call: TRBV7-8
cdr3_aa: CASSLGTGLEETQYF

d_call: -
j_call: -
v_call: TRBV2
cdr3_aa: CASMTGGETQYF

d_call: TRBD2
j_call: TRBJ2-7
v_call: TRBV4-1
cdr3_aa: CASSHSSGLAATEQYF

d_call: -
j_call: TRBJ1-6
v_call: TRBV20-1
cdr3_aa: CSARAPDRNSPLHF

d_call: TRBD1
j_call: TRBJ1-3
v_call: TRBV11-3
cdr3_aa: CASSSLTGASSGNTIYF

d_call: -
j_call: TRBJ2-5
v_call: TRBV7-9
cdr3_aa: CASSLSIGEETQYF

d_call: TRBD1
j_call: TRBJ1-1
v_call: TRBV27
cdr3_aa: CATRQGLHTEAFF

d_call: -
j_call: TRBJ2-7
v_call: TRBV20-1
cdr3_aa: CSARDRRAFSYEQYF

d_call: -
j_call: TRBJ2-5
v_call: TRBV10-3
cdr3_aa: CAISEAGSTETQYF

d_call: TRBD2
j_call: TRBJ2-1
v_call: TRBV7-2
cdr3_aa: CASSLGVLAGVYNEQFF

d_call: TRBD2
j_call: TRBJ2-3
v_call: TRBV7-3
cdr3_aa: CASSSSGSQDTQYF

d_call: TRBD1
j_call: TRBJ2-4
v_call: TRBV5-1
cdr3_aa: CASSPGTALAKNIQYF

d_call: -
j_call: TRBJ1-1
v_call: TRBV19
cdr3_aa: CASIQGWGLNTEAFF

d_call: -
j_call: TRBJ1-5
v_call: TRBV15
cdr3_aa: CATSTGESQPQHF

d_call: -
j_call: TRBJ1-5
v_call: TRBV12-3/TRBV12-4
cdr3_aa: CASSWAQGQPQHF

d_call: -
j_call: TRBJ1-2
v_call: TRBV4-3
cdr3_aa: CASSQDVTDPRFGYTF

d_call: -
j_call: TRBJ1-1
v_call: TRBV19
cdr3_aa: CASILNPGTEAFF

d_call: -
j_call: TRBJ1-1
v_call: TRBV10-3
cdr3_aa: CATTGAGLDEAFF

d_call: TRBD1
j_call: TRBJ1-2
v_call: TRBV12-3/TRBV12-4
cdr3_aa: CASIEGTGSYGYTF

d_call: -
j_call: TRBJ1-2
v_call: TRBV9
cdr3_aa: CASSPYIGTNYGYTF

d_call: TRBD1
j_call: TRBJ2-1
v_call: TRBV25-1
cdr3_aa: CASSVPGQLGNEQFF

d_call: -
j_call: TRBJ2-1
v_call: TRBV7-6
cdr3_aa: CASSLRVGVQFF

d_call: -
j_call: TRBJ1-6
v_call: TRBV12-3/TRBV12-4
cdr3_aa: CASSHRYSNSPLHF

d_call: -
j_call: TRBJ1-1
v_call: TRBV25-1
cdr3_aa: CASRDLGTEAFF

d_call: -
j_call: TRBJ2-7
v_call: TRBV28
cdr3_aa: CASSFRYERYF

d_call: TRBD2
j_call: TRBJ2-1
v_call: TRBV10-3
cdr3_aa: CAISWGGLNHEQFF

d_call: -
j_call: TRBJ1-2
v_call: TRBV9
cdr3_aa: CASSVGTYGYTF

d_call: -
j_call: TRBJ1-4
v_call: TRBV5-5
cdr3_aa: CASSAAGSTNEKLFF

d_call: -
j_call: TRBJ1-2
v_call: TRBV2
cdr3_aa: CASESSIVGGYTF

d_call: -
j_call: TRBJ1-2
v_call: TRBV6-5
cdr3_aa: CASSYSGGLPNYGYTF

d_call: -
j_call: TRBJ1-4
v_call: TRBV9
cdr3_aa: CASSAGQSTGEKLFF

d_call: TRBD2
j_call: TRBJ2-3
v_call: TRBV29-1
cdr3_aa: CSALKREGLTDTQYF

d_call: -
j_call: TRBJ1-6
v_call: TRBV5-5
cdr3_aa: CASSKDRNNSPLHF

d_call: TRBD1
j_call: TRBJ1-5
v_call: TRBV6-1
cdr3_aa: CASSDRVTGGQPQHF

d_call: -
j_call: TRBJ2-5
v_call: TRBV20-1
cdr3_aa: CSAKQGSPVGRETQYF

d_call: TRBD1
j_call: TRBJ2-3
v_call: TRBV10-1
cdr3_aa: CASRDRTDTQYF

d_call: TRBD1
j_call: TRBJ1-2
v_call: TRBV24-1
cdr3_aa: CATSDMGTGEVHGYTF

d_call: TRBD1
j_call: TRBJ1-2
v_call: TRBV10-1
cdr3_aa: CASRKTGNYGYTF

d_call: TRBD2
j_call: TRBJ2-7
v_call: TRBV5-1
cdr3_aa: CASSPGLAGGRYEQYF

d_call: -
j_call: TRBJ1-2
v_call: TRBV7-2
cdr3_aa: CASSLRSLTAGGYTF

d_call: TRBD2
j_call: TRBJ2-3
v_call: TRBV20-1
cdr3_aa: CSGKSGGVNTQYF

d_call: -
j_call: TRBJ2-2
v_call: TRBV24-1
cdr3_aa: CATSDKNTGELFF

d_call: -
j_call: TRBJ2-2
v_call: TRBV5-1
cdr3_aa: CASGITGELFF

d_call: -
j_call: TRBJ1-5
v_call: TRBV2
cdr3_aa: CASSDGPYQPQHF

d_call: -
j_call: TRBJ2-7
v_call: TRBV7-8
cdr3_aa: CASSLVHGTSSYEQYF

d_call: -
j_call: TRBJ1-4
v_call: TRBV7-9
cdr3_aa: CASSRVEKLFF

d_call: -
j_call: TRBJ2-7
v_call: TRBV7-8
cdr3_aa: CASSLMANYEQYF

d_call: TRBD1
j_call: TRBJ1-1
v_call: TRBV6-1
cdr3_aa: CASSDRGKGTEAFF

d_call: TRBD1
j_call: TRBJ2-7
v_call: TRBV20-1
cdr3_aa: CSASSQDRGYEQYF

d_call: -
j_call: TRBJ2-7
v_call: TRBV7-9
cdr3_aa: CASSLGWQVPYEQYF

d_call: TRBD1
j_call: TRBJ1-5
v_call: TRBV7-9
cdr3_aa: CASSLATGTGNHEPQHF